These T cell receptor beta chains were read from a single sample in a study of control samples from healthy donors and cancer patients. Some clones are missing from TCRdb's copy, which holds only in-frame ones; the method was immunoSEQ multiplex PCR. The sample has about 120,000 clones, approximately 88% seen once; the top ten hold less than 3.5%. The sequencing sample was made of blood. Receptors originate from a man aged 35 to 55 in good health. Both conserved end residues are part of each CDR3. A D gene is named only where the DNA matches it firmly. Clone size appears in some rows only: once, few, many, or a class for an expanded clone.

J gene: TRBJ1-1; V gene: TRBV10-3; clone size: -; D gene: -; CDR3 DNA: TGTGCCATCAGTGCGGGGGGCACTGAAGCTTTCTTT; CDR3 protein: CAISAGGTEAFF
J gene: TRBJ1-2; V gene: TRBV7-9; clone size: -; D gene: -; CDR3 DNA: TGTGCCAGCAGCTTAGCGGAGGTCGAGAACTATGGCTACACCTTC; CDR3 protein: CASSLAEVENYGYTF
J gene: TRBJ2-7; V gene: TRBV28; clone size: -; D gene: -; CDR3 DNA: TGTGCCAGCAGTTCGCTAGGGGGGAGAGGCGAGCAGTACTTC; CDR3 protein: CASSSLGGRGEQYF
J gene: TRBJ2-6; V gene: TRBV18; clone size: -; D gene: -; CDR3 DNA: TGTGCCAGCTCACCAAGTGGCAGGGGTGAGCGCACTAACTCTGGGGCCAACGTCCTGACTTTC; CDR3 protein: CASSPSGRGERTNSGANVLTF
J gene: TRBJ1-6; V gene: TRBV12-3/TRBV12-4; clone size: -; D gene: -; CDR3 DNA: TGTGCCAGCAACAAGGACTTTTCACCCCTCCACTTT; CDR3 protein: CASNKDFSPLHF
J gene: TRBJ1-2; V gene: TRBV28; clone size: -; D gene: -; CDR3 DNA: TGTGCCAGCAGGACGGGACACGACAACTATGGCTACACCTTC; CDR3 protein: CASRTGHDNYGYTF
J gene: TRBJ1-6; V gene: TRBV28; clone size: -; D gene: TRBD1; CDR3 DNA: TGTGCCAGCGCTTCCAGGACAGGGGTAATATTAGGGGAATCACCCCTCCACTTT; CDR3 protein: CASASRTGVILGESPLHF
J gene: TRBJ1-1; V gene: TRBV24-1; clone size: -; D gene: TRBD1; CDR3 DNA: TGTGCCACCAGTGACCAGAGACAGGGGAGGGGAGCTTTCTTT; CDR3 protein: CATSDQRQGRGAFF
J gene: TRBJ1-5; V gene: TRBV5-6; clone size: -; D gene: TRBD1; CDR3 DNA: TGTGCCAGCAGCTTGACGGGACAGGGAGGTAGCAATCAGCCCCAGCATTTT; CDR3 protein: CASSLTGQGGSNQPQHF
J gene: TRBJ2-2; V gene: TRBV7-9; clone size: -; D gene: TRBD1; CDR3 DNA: TGTGCCAGCAGCAAACAGGGGGTAATCACCGGGGAGCTGTTTTTT; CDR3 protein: CASSKQGVITGELFF
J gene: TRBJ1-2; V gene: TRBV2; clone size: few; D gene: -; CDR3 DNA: TGTGCCAGCACCCTGGGACCGGGCGGTGGCTACACCTTC; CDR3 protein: CASTLGPGGGYTF
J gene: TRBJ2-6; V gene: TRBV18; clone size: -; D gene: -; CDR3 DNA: TGTGCCAGCTCACCGGAGGGTACTGGGGCCAACGTCCTGACTTTC; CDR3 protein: CASSPEGTGANVLTF
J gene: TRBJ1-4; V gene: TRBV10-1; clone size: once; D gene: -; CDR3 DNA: TGCGCCAGCAGTGATGGGGGTCTCGGGGAAAAACTGTTTTTT; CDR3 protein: CASSDGGLGEKLFF
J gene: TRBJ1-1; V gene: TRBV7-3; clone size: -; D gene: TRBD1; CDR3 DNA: TGTGCCAGCAGCGTCAAGACAGGGATCACTGAAGCTTTCTTT; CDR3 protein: CASSVKTGITEAFF
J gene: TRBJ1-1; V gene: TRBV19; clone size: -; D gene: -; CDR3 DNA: TGTGCCAGTAGGTCGAGTGCGGGAGCTTTCTTT; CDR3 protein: CASRSSAGAFF
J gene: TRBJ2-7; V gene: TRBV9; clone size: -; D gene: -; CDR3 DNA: TGTGCCAGCAGCGGTATTGGTAGGGGCGACGAGCAGTACTTC; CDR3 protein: CASSGIGRGDEQYF
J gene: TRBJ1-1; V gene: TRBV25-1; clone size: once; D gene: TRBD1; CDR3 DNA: TGTGCCAGCCGAGGACAGGGGCGGACTGAAGCTTTCTTT; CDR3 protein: CASRGQGRTEAFF
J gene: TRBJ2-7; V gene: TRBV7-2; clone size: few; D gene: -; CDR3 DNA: TGTGCCAGCTCAGACCGGGGCCGACAAAACTACGAGCAGTACTTC; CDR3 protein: CASSDRGRQNYEQYF
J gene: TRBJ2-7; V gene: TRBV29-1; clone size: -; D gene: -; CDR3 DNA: TGCAGCGTTGAATACAGCTACGAGCAGTACTTC; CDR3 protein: CSVEYSYEQYF
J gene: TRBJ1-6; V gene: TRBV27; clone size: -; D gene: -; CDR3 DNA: TGTGCCAGCTCGAGGTCGGCAGCTAATTCACCCCTCCACTTT; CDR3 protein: CASSRSAANSPLHF
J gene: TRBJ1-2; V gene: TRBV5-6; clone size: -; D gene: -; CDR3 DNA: TGTGCCAGCAGCTTGGGCCTAAACTATGGCTACACCTTC; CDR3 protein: CASSLGLNYGYTF
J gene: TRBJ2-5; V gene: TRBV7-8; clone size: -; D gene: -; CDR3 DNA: TGTGCCAGCAGCTTAGGACTATATCAAGAGACCCAGTACTTC; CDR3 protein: CASSLGLYQETQYF
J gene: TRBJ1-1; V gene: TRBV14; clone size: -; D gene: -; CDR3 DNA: TGTGCCAGCAGCCGTCTCGGGACGCCGGAGAACACTGAAGCTTTCTTT; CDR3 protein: CASSRLGTPENTEAFF
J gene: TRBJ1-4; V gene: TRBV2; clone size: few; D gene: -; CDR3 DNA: TGTGCCAGCAGTGAGGGGCAGAACAATGAAAAACTGTTTTTT; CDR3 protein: CASSEGQNNEKLFF
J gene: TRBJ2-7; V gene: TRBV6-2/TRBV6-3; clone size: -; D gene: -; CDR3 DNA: TGTGCCAGCAGCCAGTACGAGCAGTACTTC; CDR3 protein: CASSQYEQYF
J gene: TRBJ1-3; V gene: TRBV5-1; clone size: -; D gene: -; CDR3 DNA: TGCGCCAGCACCCGGTCGGGGCCGATGAGCGGCGACACCATATATTTT; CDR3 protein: CASTRSGPMSGDTIYF
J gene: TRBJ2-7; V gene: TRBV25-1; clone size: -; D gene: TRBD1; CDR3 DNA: TGTGCCAGCAGTGGGACAGGGTGGAACCTCTCCTACGAGCAGTACTTC; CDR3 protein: CASSGTGWNLSYEQYF
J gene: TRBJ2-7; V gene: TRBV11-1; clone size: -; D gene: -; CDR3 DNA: TGTGCCAGCAGCCCGGGACGGCACTCCTACGAGCAGTACTTC; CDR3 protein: CASSPGRHSYEQYF
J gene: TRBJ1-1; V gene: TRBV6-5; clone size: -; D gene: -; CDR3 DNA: TGTGCCACGGAACAGGGCGGTACTGAAGCTTTCTTT; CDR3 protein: CATEQGGTEAFF
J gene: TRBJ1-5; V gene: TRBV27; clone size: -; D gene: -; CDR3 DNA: TGTGCCAGCAGATGGGGGAACGGTCGCAATCAGCCCCAGCATTTT; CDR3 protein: CASRWGNGRNQPQHF
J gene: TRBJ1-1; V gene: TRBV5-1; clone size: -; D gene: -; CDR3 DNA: TGCGCCAGCAGCTTGGGACGGTCTGAAGCTTTCTTT; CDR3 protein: CASSLGRSEAFF
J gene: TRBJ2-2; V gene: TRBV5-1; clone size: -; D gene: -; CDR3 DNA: TGCGCCAGCAGCCTGTCCCAGGGAATAGGCACCGGGGAGCTGTTTTTT; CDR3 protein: CASSLSQGIGTGELFF
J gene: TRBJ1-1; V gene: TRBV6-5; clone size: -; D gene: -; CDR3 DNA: TGTGCCAGCAGTTACAGGGATTGGCAGAGCACTGAAGCTTTCTTT; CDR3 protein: CASSYRDWQSTEAFF
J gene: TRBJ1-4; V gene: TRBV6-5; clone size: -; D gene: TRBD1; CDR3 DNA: TGTGCCAGCAGTACAGGGGCTTCTAATGAAAAACTGTTTTTT; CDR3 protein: CASSTGASNEKLFF
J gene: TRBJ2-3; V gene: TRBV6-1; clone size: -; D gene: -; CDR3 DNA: TGTGCCAGCAGTGAAGCTAGAACAGATACGCAGTATTTT; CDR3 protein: CASSEARTDTQYF
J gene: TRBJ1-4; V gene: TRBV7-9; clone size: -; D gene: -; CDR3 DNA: TGTGCCAGCAGCCGTGGACAGCCAGGGCGCGAAAAACTGTTTTTT; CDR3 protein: CASSRGQPGREKLFF
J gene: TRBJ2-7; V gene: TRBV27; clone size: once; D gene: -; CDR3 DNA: TGTGCCAGCAGTTTACGTCCCGGATCCTACGAGCAGTACTTC; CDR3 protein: CASSLRPGSYEQYF
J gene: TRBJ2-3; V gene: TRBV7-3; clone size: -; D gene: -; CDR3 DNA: TGTGCCAGCAGCAGGGGGTTAGGCACAGATACGCAGTATTTT; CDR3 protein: CASSRGLGTDTQYF
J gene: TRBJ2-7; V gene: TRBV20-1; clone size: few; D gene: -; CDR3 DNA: TGCAGTGCTTCCGGGACGTACGAGCAGTACTTC; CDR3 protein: CSASGTYEQYF
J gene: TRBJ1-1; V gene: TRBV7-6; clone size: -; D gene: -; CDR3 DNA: TGTGCCAGCAGCTTAGAGGTGGGGCTTAGCACTGAAGCTTTCTTT; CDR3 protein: CASSLEVGLSTEAFF
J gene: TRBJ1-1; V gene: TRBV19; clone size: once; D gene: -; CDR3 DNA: TGTGCCAGCAACTCGGACCTATCCGAAAGGGACACTGAAGCTTTCTTT; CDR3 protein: CASNSDLSERDTEAFF
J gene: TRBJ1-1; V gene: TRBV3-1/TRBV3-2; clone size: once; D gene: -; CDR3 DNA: TGTGCCAGCAGCCCCGGACAGCAGAACACTGAAGCTTTCTTT; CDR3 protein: CASSPGQQNTEAFF
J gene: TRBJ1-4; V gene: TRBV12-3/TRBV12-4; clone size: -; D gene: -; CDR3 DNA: TGTGCCAGCAGTTTGAATAATGAAAAACTGTTTTTT; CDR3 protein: CASSLNNEKLFF
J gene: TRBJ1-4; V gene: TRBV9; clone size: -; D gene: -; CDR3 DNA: TGTGCCAGCAGCCCACGTGCGGGGGGGAGAGCTAATGAAAAACTGTTTTTT; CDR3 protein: CASSPRAGGRANEKLFF
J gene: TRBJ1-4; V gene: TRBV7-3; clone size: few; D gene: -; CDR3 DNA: TGTGCCAGCAGCTTAAGGAGGGCGACAACTAATGAAAAACTGTTTTTT; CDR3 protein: CASSLRRATTNEKLFF
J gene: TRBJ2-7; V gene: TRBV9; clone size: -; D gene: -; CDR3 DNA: TGTGCCAGCAGCGTAGCTGAGGGGTACGAGCAGTACTTC; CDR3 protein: CASSVAEGYEQYF
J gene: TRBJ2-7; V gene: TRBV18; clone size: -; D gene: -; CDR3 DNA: TGTGCCAGCTCACCAGGGGGGAAATACGAGCAGTACTTC; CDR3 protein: CASSPGGKYEQYF
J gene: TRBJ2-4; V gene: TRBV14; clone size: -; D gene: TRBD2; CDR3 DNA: TGTGCCCCCGGGAGGGGGAGCGGCAAAGCCAAAAACATTCAGTACTTC; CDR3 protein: CAPGRGSGKAKNIQYF
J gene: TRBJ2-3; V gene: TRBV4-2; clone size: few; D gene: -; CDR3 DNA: TGTGCCAGCAGCCAAGATGGGAGTGGCGGCGGGGCAGATACGCAGTATTTT; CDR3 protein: CASSQDGSGGGADTQYF
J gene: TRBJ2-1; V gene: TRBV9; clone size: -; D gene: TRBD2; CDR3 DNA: TGTGCCAGCAGCGTAACCGGGACTAGGAGAGCCAATGAGCAGTTCTTC; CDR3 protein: CASSVTGTRRANEQFF
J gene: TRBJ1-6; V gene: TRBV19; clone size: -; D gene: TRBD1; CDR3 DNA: TGTGCCAGCCAAGCCGGACAGGGGGATAATTCACCCCTCCACTTT; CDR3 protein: CASQAGQGDNSPLHF
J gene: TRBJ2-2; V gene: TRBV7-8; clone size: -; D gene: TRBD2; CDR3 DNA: TGTGCCAGCAGGGATAGCGGGGGGAACAGGGAGCTGTTTTTT; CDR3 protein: CASRDSGGNRELFF